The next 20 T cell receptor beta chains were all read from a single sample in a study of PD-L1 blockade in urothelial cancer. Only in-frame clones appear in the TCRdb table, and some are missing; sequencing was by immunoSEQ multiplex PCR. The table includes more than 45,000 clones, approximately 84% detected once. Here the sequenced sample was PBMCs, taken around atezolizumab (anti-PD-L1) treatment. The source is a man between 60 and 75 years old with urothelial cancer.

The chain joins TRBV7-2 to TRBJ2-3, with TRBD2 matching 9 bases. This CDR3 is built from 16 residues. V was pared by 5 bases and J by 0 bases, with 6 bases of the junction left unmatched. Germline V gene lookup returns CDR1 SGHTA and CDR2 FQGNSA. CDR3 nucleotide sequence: TGTGCCAGCAGCGCCCTAGCGGGACCTAGCACAGATACGCAGTATTTT. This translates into CASSALAGPSTDTQYF.

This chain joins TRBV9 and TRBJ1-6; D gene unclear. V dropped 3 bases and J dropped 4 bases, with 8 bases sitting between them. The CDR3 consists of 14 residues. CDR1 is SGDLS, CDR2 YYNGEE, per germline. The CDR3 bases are TGTGCCAGCAGCGAGACTCTTTATAATTCACCCCTCCACTTT. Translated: CASSETLYNSPLHF. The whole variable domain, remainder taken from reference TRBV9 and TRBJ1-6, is DSGVTQTPKHLITATGQRVTLRCSPRSGDLSVYWYQQSLDQGLQFLIQYYNGEERAKGNILERFSAQQFPDLHSELNLSSLELGDSALYFCASSETLYNSPLHFGNGTRLTVT.

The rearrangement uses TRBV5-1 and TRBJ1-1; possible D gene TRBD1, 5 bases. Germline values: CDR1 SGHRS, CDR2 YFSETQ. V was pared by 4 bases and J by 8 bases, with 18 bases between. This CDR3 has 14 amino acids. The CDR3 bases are TGCGCCAGCAGCCAGGCGGGGGAGGGGTCGGAAGCTTTCTTT. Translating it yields CASSQAGEGSEAFF.

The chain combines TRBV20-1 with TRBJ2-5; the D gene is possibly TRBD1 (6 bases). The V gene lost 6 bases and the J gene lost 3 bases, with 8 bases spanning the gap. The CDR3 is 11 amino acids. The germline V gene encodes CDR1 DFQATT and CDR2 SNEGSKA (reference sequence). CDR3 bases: TGCAGTGCCCGACAGGAAGAGACCCAGTACTTC. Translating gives CSARQEETQYF.

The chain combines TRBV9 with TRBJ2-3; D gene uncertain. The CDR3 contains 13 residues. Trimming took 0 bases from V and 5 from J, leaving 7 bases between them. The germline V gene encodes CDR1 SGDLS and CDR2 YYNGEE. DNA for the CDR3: TGTGCCAGCAGCGTAGCTTCGGGAGATACGCAGTATTTT. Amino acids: CASSVASGDTQYF.

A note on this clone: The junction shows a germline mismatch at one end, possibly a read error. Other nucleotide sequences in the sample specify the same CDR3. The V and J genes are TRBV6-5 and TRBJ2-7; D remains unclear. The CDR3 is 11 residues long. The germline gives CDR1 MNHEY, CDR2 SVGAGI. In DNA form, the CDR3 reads TGTGCTAGCACCCTAAACTACGAGCAGTACTTC. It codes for CASTLNYEQYF.

Here the CDR3 DNA reads TGTGCCAGCGGCCTGTACAGGGGGCGGGAGACCCAGTACTTC. Amino acid sequence: CASGLYRGRETQYF. V and J are TRBV28 and TRBJ2-5; 9 positions match TRBD1. V lost 8 bases to trimming and J lost 5 bases; unmatched junction nucleotides: 9. The CDR3 totals 14 residues. Germline V gives CDR1 MDHEN, CDR2 SYDVKM.

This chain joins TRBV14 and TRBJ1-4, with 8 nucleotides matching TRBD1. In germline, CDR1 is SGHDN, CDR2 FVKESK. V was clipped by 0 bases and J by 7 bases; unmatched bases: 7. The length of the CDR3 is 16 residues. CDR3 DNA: TGTGCCAGCAGCCAAGACGCCCGGACAGGGAGTGAAAAACTGTTTTTT. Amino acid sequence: CASSQDARTGSEKLFF.

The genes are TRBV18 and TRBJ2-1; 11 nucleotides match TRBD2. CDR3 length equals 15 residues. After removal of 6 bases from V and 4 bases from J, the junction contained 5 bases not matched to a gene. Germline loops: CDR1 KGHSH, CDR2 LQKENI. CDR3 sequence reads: CASSVAGGWYNEQFF. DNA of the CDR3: TGTGCCAGCTCCGTAGCGGGAGGGTGGTACAATGAGCAGTTCTTC.

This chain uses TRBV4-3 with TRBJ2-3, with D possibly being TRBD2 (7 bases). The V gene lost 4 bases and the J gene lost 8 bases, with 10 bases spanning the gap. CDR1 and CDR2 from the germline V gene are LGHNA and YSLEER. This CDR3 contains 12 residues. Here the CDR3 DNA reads TGCGCCAGCAGCCGAGGGGGGGGTACGCAGTATTTT. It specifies CASSRGGGTQYF.

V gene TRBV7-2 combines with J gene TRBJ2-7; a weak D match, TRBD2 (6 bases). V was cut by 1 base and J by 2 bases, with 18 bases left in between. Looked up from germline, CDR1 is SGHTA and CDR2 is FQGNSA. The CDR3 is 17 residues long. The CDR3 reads CASSLEVSGTRPYEQYF. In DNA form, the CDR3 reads TGTGCCAGCAGCTTAGAGGTCTCCGGGACTCGACCCTACGAGCAGTACTTC.

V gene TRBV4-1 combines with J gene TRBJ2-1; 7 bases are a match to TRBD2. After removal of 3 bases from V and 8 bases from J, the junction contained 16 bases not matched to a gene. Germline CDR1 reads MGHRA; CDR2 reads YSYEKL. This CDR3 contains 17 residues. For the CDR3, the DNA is TGCGCCAGCAGCCAGGGGACCGGGACTGGGGGGGTCTATGAGCAGTTCTTC. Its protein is CASSQGTGTGGVYEQFF.

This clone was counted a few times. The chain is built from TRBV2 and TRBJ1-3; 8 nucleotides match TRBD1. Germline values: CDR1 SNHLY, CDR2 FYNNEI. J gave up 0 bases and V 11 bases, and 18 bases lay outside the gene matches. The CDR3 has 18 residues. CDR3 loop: CAFLRTGTGRYSGNTIYF. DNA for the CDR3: TGTGCCTTCCTAAGGACAGGGACAGGAAGATACTCTGGAAACACCATATATTTT.

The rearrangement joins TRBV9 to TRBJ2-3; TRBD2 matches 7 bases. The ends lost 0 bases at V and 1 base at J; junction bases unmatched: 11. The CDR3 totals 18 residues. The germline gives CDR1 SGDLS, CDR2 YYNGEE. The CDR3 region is CASSVEGMAGDGTDTQYF. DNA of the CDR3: TGTGCCAGCAGCGTAGAAGGCATGGCGGGAGACGGCACAGATACGCAGTATTTT.

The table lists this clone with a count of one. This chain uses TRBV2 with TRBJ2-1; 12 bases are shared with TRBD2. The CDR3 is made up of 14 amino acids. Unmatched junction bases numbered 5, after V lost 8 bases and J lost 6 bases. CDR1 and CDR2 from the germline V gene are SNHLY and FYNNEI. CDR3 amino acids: CASAGTSGPNEQFF. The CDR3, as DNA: TGTGCCAGCGCCGGGACTAGCGGGCCCAATGAGCAGTTCTTC.

CDR3 sequence reads: CASSIRDSVRNQPQHF. DNA of the CDR3: TGTGCCAGTAGTATCCGGGACAGTGTACGCAATCAGCCCCAGCATTTT. V gene TRBV19 combines with J gene TRBJ1-5; 7 bases are shared with TRBD1. There are 16 residues in the CDR3. Germline-derived CDR1 and CDR2 are LNHDA and SQIVND (reference sequence). V was clipped by 3 bases and J by 2 bases; unmatched bases: 7.

CDR3 in DNA: TGTGCCAGCAGCCCGCGGGGGACCGGGGGATATGGGAATGAGCAGTTCTTC. Encoded protein: CASSPRGTGGYGNEQFF. The chain uses TRBV7-2 and TRBJ2-1, with 7 bases matching TRBD2. The CDR3 runs to 17 residues. V shed 5 bases and J 7 bases; nucleotides not matched to a gene: 17. Germline V lookup: CDR1 SGHTA, CDR2 FQGNSA.

CDR3 bases: TGTGCCAGCAGTCCCGACCCCCGAGGGGGCCCTGGGGCCAACGTCCTGACTTTC. Translated, it gives CASSPDPRGGPGANVLTF. J is TRBJ2-6 and V is TRBV27, with 7 bases lining up with TRBD1. The germline gives CDR1 MNHEY, CDR2 SMNVEV (reference sequence). This CDR3 has 18 residues. The V gene end was trimmed by 5 bases and the J gene end by 2 bases; junction bases not matched to a gene: 12.

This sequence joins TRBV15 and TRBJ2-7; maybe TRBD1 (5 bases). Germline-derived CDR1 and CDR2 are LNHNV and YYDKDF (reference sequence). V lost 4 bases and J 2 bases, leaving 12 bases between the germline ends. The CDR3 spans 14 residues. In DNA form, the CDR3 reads TGTGCCACCAGCACGACAGATGCAACCTACGAGCAGTACTTC. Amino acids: CATSTTDATYEQYF. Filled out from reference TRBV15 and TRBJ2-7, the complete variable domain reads DAMVIQNPRYQVTQFGKPVTLSCSQTLNHNVMYWYQQKSSQAPKLLFHYYDKDFNNEADTPDNFQSRRPNTSFCFLDIRSPGLGDTAMYLCATSTTDATYEQYFGPGTRLTVT.

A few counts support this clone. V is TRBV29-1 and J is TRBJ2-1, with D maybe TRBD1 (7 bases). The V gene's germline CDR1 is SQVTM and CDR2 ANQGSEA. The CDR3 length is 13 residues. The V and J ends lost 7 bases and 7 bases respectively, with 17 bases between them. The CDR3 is CSAGAGGRNEQFF. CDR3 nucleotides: TGCAGCGCAGGAGCAGGGGGGAGAAATGAGCAGTTCTTC.